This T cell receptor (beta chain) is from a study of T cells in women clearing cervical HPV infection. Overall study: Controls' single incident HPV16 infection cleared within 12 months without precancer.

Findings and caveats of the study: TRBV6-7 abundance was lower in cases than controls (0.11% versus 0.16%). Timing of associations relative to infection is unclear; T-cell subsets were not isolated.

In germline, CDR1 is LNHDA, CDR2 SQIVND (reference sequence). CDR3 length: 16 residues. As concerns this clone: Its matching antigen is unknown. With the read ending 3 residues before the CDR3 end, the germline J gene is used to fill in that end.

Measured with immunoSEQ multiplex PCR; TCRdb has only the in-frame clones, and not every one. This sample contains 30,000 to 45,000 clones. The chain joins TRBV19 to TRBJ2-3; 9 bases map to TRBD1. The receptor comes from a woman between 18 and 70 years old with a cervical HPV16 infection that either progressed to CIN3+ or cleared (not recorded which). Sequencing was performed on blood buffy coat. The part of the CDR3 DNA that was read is TGTGCCAGTACTGCTATAGGGGGACAGGGAAATCAGCCG. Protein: CASTAIGGQGNQP. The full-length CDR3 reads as CASTAIGGQGNQPQYF.